Here is one T cell receptor beta chain with its context. One base away lies a much larger clone, so this may be a sequencing read error. Looked up from germline, CDR1 is DFQATT and CDR2 is SNEGSKA (reference sequence). CDR3 length: 12 amino acids. This record comes from a study of metastatic and nonmetastatic thyroid tumors. TCRdb re-called clones from the PCR reads using MiXCR. There are about 32,000 clones in the sample; roughly 6.8% occur only once, and around 45% lies in the top ten. Thyroid surgery was performed in patients who had received no treatment beforehand. This TCR derives from a female donor with papillary thyroid cancer or a benign thyroid nodule (not recorded which). Some clones in this sample may be carry-over from other donors' samples. The gene calls are TRBV20-1 and TRBJ2-3; possible D gene TRBD1, 5 bases. Source material: blood. Here the CDR3 reads CSALALTDAQYF. The CDR3 nucleotides are TGCAGTGCCCTCGCGTTGACAGATGCGCAGTATTTT.